A single sample is the source of the 8 T cell receptor beta chains below, sequenced in a study of blood T cell repertoires in COVID-19. The method was immunoSEQ multiplex PCR; TCRdb's version includes in-frame clones alone and lacks a portion of them. The repertoire holds 48,000 or so clones, with more than 70% as singletons. The sample comprised peripheral blood. The receptors here all came from a woman in her sixties with acute or convalescent COVID-19.

V gene TRBV6-4 combines with J gene TRBJ1-1, with 7 bases aligning to TRBD1. Unmatched junction bases numbered 2, after V lost 6 bases and J lost 1 base. CDR1 is MRHNA and CDR2 is SNTAGT in the germline V gene. CDR3 length equals 13 residues. The CDR3 coding sequence is TGTGCCAGCAGCCGGACAGGGAACACTGAAGCTTTCTTT. Its protein product is CASSRTGNTEAFF.

A single count supports this clone. This rearrangement joins TRBV5-6 to TRBJ2-7, with a weak D call TRBD2 (5 bases). V lost 2 bases to trimming and J lost 3 bases, with 12 bases between them. The CDR3 contains 14 residues. Germline V lookup: CDR1 SGHDT, CDR2 YYEEEE. The CDR3: CASSFEGVLYEQYF. In DNA, the CDR3 is TGTGCCAGCAGCTTTGAGGGAGTTCTCTACGAGCAGTACTTC.

This chain links TRBV10-1 with TRBJ2-1; D perhaps matches TRBD2 (6 bases). This CDR3 comprises 15 residues. CDR1 and CDR2 from the germline V gene are WNHNN and SYGVQD (reference sequence). Trimming removed 4 bases at V and 6 bases at J, with 16 bases between. CDR3 nucleotides: TGCGCCAGCAGTGGGCGGGACCCCCGGCCCAATGAGCAGTTCTTC. This sequence encodes CASSGRDPRPNEQFF.

This sequence joins TRBV12-3 or TRBV12-4 and TRBJ1-2, with 8 bases fitting TRBD1. CDR3 length: 13 amino acids. Trimming removed 4 bases from V and 4 bases from J; junction bases left unmatched: 2. The CDR3 bases are TGTGCCAGCAGTTCGGGACAGGCCTATGGCTACACCTTC. It is translated as CASSSGQAYGYTF.

The chain couples TRBV6-5 to TRBJ1-2; the D gene is possibly TRBD1 (6 bases). The ends were cut back, 6 bases at V and 2 bases at J, with 7 bases in the middle. The CDR3 is made up of 12 amino acids. Germline V gene lookup returns CDR1 MNHEY and CDR2 SVGAGI. Here the CDR3 DNA reads TGTGCCAGCAGAGACAGGAACTATGGCTACACCTTC. It codes for CASRDRNYGYTF.

This clone was detected only once. V usage is TRBV7-9 and J usage is TRBJ2-1, with D possibly TRBD2 on 6 matching bases. The CDR3 length is 13 residues. Germline CDR1 is SEHNR and CDR2 is FQNEAQ (reference sequence). V was shortened by 3 bases and J by 8 bases, with 11 bases between the two germline ends. The CDR3 bases are TGTGCCAGCAGCTTCGAGGGGAGGCATGAGCAGTTCTTC. It specifies CASSFEGRHEQFF.

This clone was detected only once. The chain's CDR3 is CAWRPRSAGNRAGELFF. The DNA for the CDR3 is TGTGCCTGGAGGCCTCGCTCAGCGGGGAACAGGGCCGGGGAGCTGTTTTTT. The J gene is TRBJ2-2, the V gene TRBV30, with TRBD2 as a possible D gene (7 bases). Trimming removed 3 bases at V and 6 bases at J, with 23 bases between. This CDR3 comprises 17 residues. Germline-derived CDR1 and CDR2 are GTSNPN and SVGIG (reference sequence). Complete variable domain (other parts from reference TRBV30 and TRBJ2-2): SQTIHQWPATLVQPVGSPLSLECTVEGTSNPNLYWYRQAAGRGLQLLFYSVGIGQISSEVPQNLSASRPQDRQFILSSKKLLLSDSGFYLCAWRPRSAGNRAGELFFGEGSRLTVL.

J is TRBJ1-1 and V is TRBV5-1; D remains unclear. Germline-derived CDR1 and CDR2 are SGHRS and YFSETQ. The CDR3 spans 13 residues. V lost 4 bases, J lost 5 bases, and 12 bases lay in between. The CDR3 DNA sequence: TGCGCCAGCAGCAAGGACCCGGGGACTGAAGCTTTCTTT. Protein sequence: CASSKDPGTEAFF.